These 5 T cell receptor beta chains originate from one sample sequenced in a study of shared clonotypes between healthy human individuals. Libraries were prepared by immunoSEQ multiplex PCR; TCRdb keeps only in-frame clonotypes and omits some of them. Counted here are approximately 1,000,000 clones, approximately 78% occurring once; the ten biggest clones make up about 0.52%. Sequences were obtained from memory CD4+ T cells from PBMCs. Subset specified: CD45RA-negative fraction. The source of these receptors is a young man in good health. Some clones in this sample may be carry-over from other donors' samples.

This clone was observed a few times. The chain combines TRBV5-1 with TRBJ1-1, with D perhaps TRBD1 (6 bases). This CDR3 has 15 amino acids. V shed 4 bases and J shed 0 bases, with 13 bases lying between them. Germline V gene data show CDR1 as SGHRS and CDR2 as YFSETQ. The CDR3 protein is CASSAEQGMNTEAFF. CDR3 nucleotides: TGCGCCAGCAGCGCCGAACAGGGCATGAACACTGAAGCTTTCTTT.

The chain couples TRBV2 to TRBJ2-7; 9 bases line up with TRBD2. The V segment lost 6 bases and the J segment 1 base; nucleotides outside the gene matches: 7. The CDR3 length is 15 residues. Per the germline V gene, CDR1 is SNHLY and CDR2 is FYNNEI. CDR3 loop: CASSRRLAGSYEQYF. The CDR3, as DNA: TGTGCCAGCAGCCGGCGGCTAGCGGGATCCTACGAGCAGTACTTC.

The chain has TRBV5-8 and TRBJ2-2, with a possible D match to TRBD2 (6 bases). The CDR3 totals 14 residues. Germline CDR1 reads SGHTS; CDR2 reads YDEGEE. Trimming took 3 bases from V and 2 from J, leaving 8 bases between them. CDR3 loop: CASSWTINTGELFF. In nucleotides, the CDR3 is TGTGCCAGCAGCTGGACTATCAACACCGGGGAGCTGTTTTTT.

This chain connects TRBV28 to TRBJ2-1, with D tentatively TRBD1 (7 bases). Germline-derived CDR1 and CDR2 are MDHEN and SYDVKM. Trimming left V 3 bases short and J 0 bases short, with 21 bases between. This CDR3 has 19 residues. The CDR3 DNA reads TGTGCCAGCAGTTTTCAAGGAGGGGGCTGGTTGAGCTCCTACAATGAGCAGTTCTTC. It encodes CASSFQGGGWLSSYNEQFF.

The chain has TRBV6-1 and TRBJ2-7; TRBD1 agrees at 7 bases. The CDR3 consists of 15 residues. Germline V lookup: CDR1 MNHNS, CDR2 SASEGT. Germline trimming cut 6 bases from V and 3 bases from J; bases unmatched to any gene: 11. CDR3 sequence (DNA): TGTGCCAGCAGAACAGGGGCAGAGAATAGCTACGAGCAGTACTTC. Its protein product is CASRTGAENSYEQYF.